This T cell receptor (beta chain) was sequenced for a study of blood T cell repertoires in COVID-19. Study at large: The samples span acute and convalescent COVID-19 from the United States, Italy and Spain. From T cells, B-cell-depleted T cells, or PBMCs came the material, which was cDNA or gDNA.

Germline V gives CDR1 SNHLY, CDR2 FYNNEI. V was cut by 4 bases and J by 4 bases, with 16 bases left in between. CDR3 length: 15 residues. The table lists this clone with a count of one. The authors' processing: Amplification with reference gene primers provided the estimates of nucleated cell counts. This table comes from immunoSEQ multiplex PCR, and its TCRdb copy is limited to in-frame clones, with some not included. V and J calls and clone size are copied from that table; D and trimming were computed from the DNA. The sample shows fewer than 250,000 clones, just over 85% of them seen only once. The TCR was taken from a man aged 50 or older with acute or convalescent COVID-19. The material sequenced was peripheral blood. This chain connects TRBV2 to TRBJ1-2; the D gene is possibly TRBD1 (5 bases). This CDR3 is CASSVQGGIGYGYTF. CDR3 in DNA: TGTGCCAGCAGTGTTCAGGGAGGGATAGGCTATGGCTACACCTTC.